These 10 T cell receptor beta chains share one sample of origin, sequenced in a study of CD4 T cell repertoires in COVID-19. Sequencing used immunoSEQ multiplex PCR; TCRdb keeps in-frame clones, though not all of them. The table shows fewer than 9,500 clones, with under 90% occurring only once. The memory T cells were sequenced right after ex vivo isolation, without culture. The sequenced sample was effector memory CD4+ T cells from blood, obtained before the COVID-19 pandemic. The receptors shown here come from a human donor who had COVID-19.

The chain couples TRBV11-1 to TRBJ2-6; D is uncertain. The V and J ends lost 2 bases and 2 bases respectively, with 13 bases between them. Germline-derived CDR1 and CDR2 are SGHAT and FQDESV (reference sequence). The CDR3 sequence is 17 residues long. This CDR3 reads CASSLRRLSPGANVLTF. In nucleotides, the CDR3 is TGTGCCAGCAGCTTACGTAGATTATCCCCTGGGGCCAACGTCCTGACTTTC.

The chain uses TRBV19 and TRBJ2-7; D is unresolved. The CDR3 covers 13 residues. Germline lookup yields CDR1 LNHDA and CDR2 SQIVND (reference sequence). Trimming took off 3 bases at V and 3 bases at J, with 9 bases between the two ends. The CDR3 is CASSMTRGYEQYF. CDR3 DNA sequence: TGTGCCAGTAGTATGACCCGCGGCTACGAGCAGTACTTC.

This chain links TRBV6-1 with TRBJ2-7; 8 bases map to TRBD1. J lost 5 bases, V lost 3 bases, and 18 bases had no gene match. Germline-derived CDR1 and CDR2 are MNHNS and SASEGT. The CDR3 has 18 amino acids. CDR3 sequence reads: CASSEEPPFGQGTHEQYF. The CDR3 coding sequence is TGTGCCAGCAGTGAGGAGCCTCCGTTTGGACAGGGAACCCACGAGCAGTACTTC.

This chain links TRBV27 with TRBJ2-7; 9 nucleotides line up with TRBD1. V lost 4 bases, J lost 3 bases, and 13 bases stayed unmatched. This CDR3 region has 17 residues. Germline V gene lookup returns CDR1 MNHEY and CDR2 SMNVEV (reference sequence). CDR3 bases: TGTGCCAGCAGTTCTACTCCGTCCGGGACAGGGCACTACGAGCAGTACTTC. This gives the protein CASSSTPSGTGHYEQYF.

This clone was detected a few times. The J gene is TRBJ1-5, the V gene TRBV7-9, with 11 bases that match TRBD1. J gave up 1 base and V 4 bases, and 6 bases lay outside the gene matches. Germline loops: CDR1 SEHNR, CDR2 FQNEAQ (reference sequence). The CDR3 runs 17 residues. This chain's CDR3 is CASSSGQGDISNQPQHF. The CDR3 nucleotides are TGTGCCAGCAGCTCGGGACAGGGGGACATCAGCAATCAGCCCCAGCATTTT. Full variable domain (missing parts from reference TRBV7-9 and TRBJ1-5): DTGVSQNPRHKITKRGQNVTFRCDPISEHNRLYWYRQTLGQGPEFLTYFQNEAQLEKSRLLSDRFSAERPKGSFSTLEIQRTEQGDSAMYLCASSSGQGDISNQPQHFGDGTRLSIL.

The chain couples TRBV19 to TRBJ1-3; possibly TRBD1 for D (6 bases). This CDR3 contains 16 residues. Germline V lookup: CDR1 LNHDA, CDR2 SQIVND (reference sequence). V lost 7 bases, J lost 1 base, and 17 bases lay in between. This CDR3 is CASTNWGLESGNTIYF. For the CDR3, the DNA is TGTGCCAGTACCAACTGGGGGCTTGAATCTGGAAACACCATATATTTT.

The chain employs TRBV5-1 and TRBJ1-1; D unresolved. Germline CDR1 and CDR2: SGHRS and YFSETQ. CDR3 length equals 16 residues. With 2 bases removed from V and 0 bases from J, the gap between germline ends came to 14 bases. This chain's CDR3 is CASSLNDQAMNTEAFF. The DNA of the CDR3 is TGCGCCAGCAGCTTAAACGATCAGGCGATGAACACTGAAGCTTTCTTT. Full variable domain (outside the CDR3, taken from reference TRBV5-1 and TRBJ1-1): KAGVTQTPRYLIKTRGQQVTLSCSPISGHRSVSWYQQTPGQGLQFLFEYFSETQRNKGNFPGRFSGRQFSNSRSEMNVSTLELGDSALYLCASSLNDQAMNTEAFFGQGTRLTVV.

This clone was observed a few times. The J gene is TRBJ1-5, the V gene TRBV10-3; the D is unclear. Trimming shortened V by 2 bases and J by 2 bases, and 10 bases separated the two germline ends. CDR1 is ENHRY, CDR2 SYGVKD, per germline. This CDR3 is 15 amino acids long. CDR3 in DNA: TGTGCCATCAGTGAGCGGTTGAGTGGCAATCAGCCCCAGCATTTT. This codes for CAISERLSGNQPQHF.

The chain recombines TRBV10-3 with TRBJ2-1; D might be TRBD2 (6 bases). Per the germline V gene, CDR1 is ENHRY and CDR2 is SYGVKD. The CDR3 loop spans 14 amino acids. V lost 2 bases and J lost 5, with 10 bases in between. The CDR3 is CAISEAGRHNEQFF. The CDR3 DNA reads as TGTGCCATCAGTGAGGCGGGACGCCACAATGAGCAGTTCTTC.

J is TRBJ1-4 and V is TRBV6-1; D gene uncertain. CDR1 is MNHNS, CDR2 SASEGT, per germline. The CDR3 loop spans 13 amino acids. Trimming shortened V by 2 bases and J by 5 bases, and 6 bases separated the two germline ends. CDR3: CASSESRNEKLFF. In nucleotides, the CDR3 is TGTGCCAGCAGTGAAAGCCGGAATGAAAAACTGTTTTTT.